Presented here are 10 T cell receptor beta chains from one specimen sequenced in a study of cytomegalovirus exposure and HLA in healthy donors (dated by TCRdb to the late 2010s). Library prep was done by the immunoSEQ multiplex PCR assay. A mixture of 60 forward primers for TCR Vbeta segments and 13 reverse primers for TCR Jbeta segments was used in the multiplex PCR. Sourced from immuneACCESS, this table was stored by TCRdb with only in-frame sequences that have V and J called. A share of the clones is absent; for the studies checked, an unresolved V gene accounts for under half, and the remainder has no known explanation. The record for this sample contains approximately 54,000 clones. Approximately 6.5% of the sample belongs to the ten largest clones. Sequencing was carried out using PBMCs. Every receptor here comes from a woman between 40 and 50 years old in good health and CMV-seronegative.

The genes are TRBV30 and TRBJ1-3; TRBD1 is a possible D gene (5 bases). The CDR3 is 14 residues long. V dropped 3 bases and J dropped 4 bases, with 13 bases sitting between them. The germline V gene has CDR1 GTSNPN and CDR2 SVGIG (reference sequence). This CDR3 is CAWRFRVGGNTIYF. The CDR3 DNA follows: TGTGCCTGGAGATTCAGGGTCGGCGGAAACACCATATATTTT.

The chain links TRBV28 to TRBJ1-2; 9 positions agree with TRBD1. V was pared by 8 bases and J by 3 bases, with 10 bases of the junction left unmatched. Per germline, CDR1 MDHEN and CDR2 SYDVKM. This CDR3 region has 15 residues. In nucleotides, the CDR3 is TGTGCCAGCTCTGAGGATACAGGGGGCCACTATGGCTACACCTTC. It yields the protein CASSEDTGGHYGYTF.

The rearrangement uses TRBV11-3 and TRBJ2-7, with a possible D match to TRBD1 (6 bases). Between the trimmed V and J ends, which lost 1 base and 2 bases, there was a span of 15 bases. Per the germline V gene, CDR1 is SGHNT and CDR2 is YENEEA. The CDR3 contains 16 residues. CDR3 DNA sequence: TGTGCCAGCAGCTTAGGGGGGCCGCTAGCCGCCTACGAGCAGTACTTC. Amino acids: CASSLGGPLAAYEQYF.

The chain's CDR3 is CASSSAGAGTDTQYF. The CDR3 DNA sequence: TGCGCCAGCAGCTCAGCGGGAGCGGGCACAGATACGCAGTATTTT. V gene TRBV5-1 combines with J gene TRBJ2-3, with 8 nucleotides matching TRBD2. This CDR3 is built from 15 residues. With 3 bases clipped from V and 1 base from J, the junction kept 4 bases outside the gene matches. Per germline, CDR1 SGHRS and CDR2 YFSETQ.

V gene TRBV5-1 combines with J gene TRBJ2-3; a weak D match, TRBD1 (7 bases). The ends were cut back, 6 bases at V and 3 bases at J, with 17 bases in the middle. CDR1 and CDR2 from the germline V gene are SGHRS and YFSETQ. CDR3 length equals 15 residues. CDR3 sequence (DNA): TGCGCCAGCACTGGGCAGGGGGGCCCTACAGATACGCAGTATTTT. Translating it yields CASTGQGGPTDTQYF.

The chain is built from TRBV9 and TRBJ1-4; a weak D match, TRBD1 (6 bases). The CDR3 is 21 amino acids. Germline V gene lookup returns CDR1 SGDLS and CDR2 YYNGEE. V was clipped by 0 bases and J by 2 bases, with 26 bases between them. The CDR3 region is CASSVGESGTPYRGTNEKLFF. The CDR3 DNA sequence: TGTGCCAGCAGCGTAGGAGAATCCGGGACACCCTACCGGGGCACTAATGAAAAACTGTTTTTT.

This CDR3 is CASSPTVNYGYTF. DNA of the CDR3: TGCGCCAGCAGCCCGACAGTTAACTATGGCTACACCTTC. The rearrangement uses TRBV4-3 and TRBJ1-2; D possibly corresponds to TRBD1 (5 bases). V was pared by 4 bases and J by 1 base, with 7 bases between. The CDR3 loop spans 13 amino acids. Germline V CDR1 and CDR2: LGHNA, YSLEER.

This rearrangement joins TRBV19 to TRBJ2-1, with TRBD1 matching over 8 bases. Trimming removed 6 bases from V and 8 bases from J; junction bases left unmatched: 15. CDR3 size: 16 residues. Germline values: CDR1 LNHDA, CDR2 SQIVND (reference sequence). CDR3 coding DNA: TGTGCCAGTAGCCCAATCGGACAGGGAGGAAGCGATGAGCAGTTCTTC. Its protein is CASSPIGQGGSDEQFF.

The gene calls are TRBV30 and TRBJ2-2; tentative D call: TRBD2 (6 bases). Germline V gene data show CDR1 as GTSNPN and CDR2 as SVGIG (reference sequence). The CDR3 sequence is 14 residues long. V was pared by 8 bases and J by 1 base, with 14 bases between. The CDR3 nucleotides read TGTGCCCACGGGGCCGGGGGGAACACCGGGGAGCTGTTTTTT. Residues: CAHGAGGNTGELFF.

This chain uses TRBV4-1 with TRBJ2-3, with 10 bases lining up with TRBD2. Germline loops: CDR1 MGHRA, CDR2 YSYEKL. The CDR3 totals 17 residues. J was trimmed by 7 bases and V by 0 bases; bases with no gene match: 10. This CDR3 reads CASSQEGASGGVNTQYF. The CDR3 nucleotides are TGCGCCAGCAGCCAAGAGGGAGCTAGCGGGGGTGTAAATACGCAGTATTTT.